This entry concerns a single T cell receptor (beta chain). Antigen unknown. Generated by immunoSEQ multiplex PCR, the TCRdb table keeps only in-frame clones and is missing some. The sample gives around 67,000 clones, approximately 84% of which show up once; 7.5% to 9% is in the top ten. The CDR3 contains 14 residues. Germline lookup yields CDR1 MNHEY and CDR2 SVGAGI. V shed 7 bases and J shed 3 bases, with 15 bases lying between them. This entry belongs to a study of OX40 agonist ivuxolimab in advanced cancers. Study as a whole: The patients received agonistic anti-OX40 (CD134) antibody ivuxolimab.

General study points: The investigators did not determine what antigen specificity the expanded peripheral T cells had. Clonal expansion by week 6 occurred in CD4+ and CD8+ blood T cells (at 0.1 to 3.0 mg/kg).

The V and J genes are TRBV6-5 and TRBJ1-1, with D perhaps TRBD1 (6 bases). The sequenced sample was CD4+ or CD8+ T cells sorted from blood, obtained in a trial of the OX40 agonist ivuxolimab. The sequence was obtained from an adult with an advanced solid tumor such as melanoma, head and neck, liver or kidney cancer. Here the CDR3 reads CASKLSGGHTEAFF. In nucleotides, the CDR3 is TGTGCCAGCAAACTCAGCGGGGGGCACACTGAAGCTTTCTTT.